This T cell receptor (beta chain) stems from a study of cytomegalovirus exposure and HLA in healthy donors. On this clone: The antigen is not known.

Findings and caveats of the study: First-cohort TCR clusters tended to co-occur in the approximately 130 validation repertoires, a later analysis found.

The donors were in the 120-subject validation cohort; that cohort was separate from the roughly 700-subject first cohort. Trimming removed 7 bases from V and 6 bases from J; junction bases left unmatched: 7. This CDR3 region has 13 residues. The germline CDR1 and CDR2 sequences are LNHDA and SQIVND (reference sequence). The table came from immunoSEQ multiplex PCR; TCRdb's copy has only in-frame clones and leaves some out. The sample consists of some 150,000 clones, approximately 86% of them appearing once. The TCR originated in a human donor in good health. This sequence joins TRBV19 and TRBJ2-3, with TRBD2 matching over 7 bases. The specimen was PBMCs. CDR3 coding DNA: TGTGCCAGTAACGCGGGGGTTGCCGATACGCAGTATTTT. Residues: CASNAGVADTQYF. Supplemented by reference TRBV19 and TRBJ2-3, the full variable domain reads DGGITQSPKYLFRKEGQNVTLSCEQNLNHDAMYWYRQDPGQGLRLIYYSQIVNDFQKGDIAEGYSVSREKKESFPLTVTSAQKNPTAFYLCASNAGVADTQYFGPGTRLTVL.